A selection of T cell receptor beta chains follows, all from one sample in a study of blood T cells in healthy people across ages. MiXCR, run by TCRdb on the 5' RACE reads, gives a single entry per CDR3 protein. The sample has 700,000 to 950,000 distinct CDR3 sequences, roughly 60% seen once; the top ten hold approximately 23%. The sample taken for sequencing was blood. These receptors originate from a young man in good health. Both conserved end residues are part of each CDR3. A D gene is named only where the DNA matches it firmly. Where a row states a size, it is once, few, many or the class of an expanded clone; other rows omit it.

abundance	d_gene	v_gene	j_gene	CDR3aa	CDR3nt
few	-	TRBV6-6	TRBJ2-5	CASRTTDQETQYF	TGTGCCAGCAGAACCACAGACCAAGAGACCCAGTACTTC
few	TRBD1	TRBV7-9	TRBJ2-7	CASSPPTGGYYEQYF	TGTGCCAGCAGCCCCCCAACAGGGGGCTATTACGAGCAGTACTTC
-	TRBD1	TRBV7-2	TRBJ2-7	CASSARQGAYNEQYF	TGTGCCAGCAGCGCCCGACAGGGGGCTTACAATGAGCAGTACTTC
few	-	TRBV3-1	TRBJ2-1	CASSQLGTPLHNEQFF	TGTGCCAGCAGCCAACTCGGGACTCCTCTCCACAATGAGCAGTTCTTC
once	TRBD1	TRBV7-9	TRBJ2-7	CASSSEGARAGDEQYF	TGTGCCAGCAGTTCCGAGGGGGCTAGGGCGGGCGACGAGCAGTACTTC
-	-	TRBV7-2	TRBJ2-7	CASSLGGQKSSYEQYF	TGTGCCAGCAGCTTAGGGGGCCAGAAATCTTCCTACGAGCAGTACTTC
few	-	TRBV20-1	TRBJ1-6	CSGYSALESPLHF	TGCAGCGGATATTCAGCGTTAGAATCACCCCTCCACTTT
-	TRBD1	TRBV29-1	TRBJ1-2	CSVESRDRRFYGYTF	TGCAGCGTTGAATCCCGGGACAGGCGGTTCTATGGCTACACCTTC
few	TRBD1	TRBV11-2	TRBJ2-5	CASSPGTALETQYF	TGTGCCAGCAGCCCGGGGACAGCGCTAGAGACCCAGTACTTC
-	TRBD2	TRBV20-1	TRBJ2-1	CSAFRLAGIYEQFF	TGCAGTGCTTTCCGACTAGCGGGGATCTATGAGCAGTTCTTC
-	TRBD2	TRBV20-1	TRBJ2-3	CSARAIAGGPSTDTQYF	TGCAGTGCTAGGGCAATAGCGGGGGGCCCTAGCACAGATACGCAGTATTTT
-	-	TRBV7-8	TRBJ2-7	CASSSREKTYNEQYF	TGTGCCAGCAGCTCCAGGGAAAAGACTTACAATGAGCAGTACTTC
-	-	TRBV18	TRBJ2-7	CASRLGENYEQYF	TGTGCCAGCCGCCTTGGGGAGAACTACGAGCAGTACTTC
few	TRBD2	TRBV6-2/TRBV6-3	TRBJ2-5	CASSFSSRLAGPQETQYF	TGTGCCAGCAGTTTCTCCTCCAGACTAGCGGGGCCACAAGAGACCCAGTACTTC
few	TRBD1	TRBV20-1	TRBJ2-7	CSASPSGTGTYEQYF	TGCAGTGCTAGCCCCTCCGGGACAGGGACCTACGAGCAGTACTTC
-	-	TRBV14	TRBJ2-7	CASSHGRRRYEQYF	TGTGCCAGCAGCCACGGACGGAGGCGCTACGAGCAGTACTTC
few	-	TRBV20-1	TRBJ1-1	CSGLGTEAFF	TGCAGTGGTTTGGGAACTGAAGCTTTCTTT
-	TRBD2	TRBV20-1	TRBJ2-7	CSARDPTSAHYEQYF	TGCAGTGCTAGAGATCCGACTAGCGCCCACTACGAGCAGTACTTC
-	TRBD2	TRBV9	TRBJ2-1	CASSETSGRSSDEQFF	TGTGCCAGCAGCGAAACTAGCGGGAGGTCTTCGGATGAGCAGTTCTTC
-	-	TRBV12-5	TRBJ2-1	CASGLGYNEQFF	TGTGCTAGTGGTTTGGGGTACAATGAGCAGTTCTTC
-	-	TRBV10-3	TRBJ2-7	CAISGGETYEQYF	TGTGCCATCAGCGGCGGGGAGACCTACGAGCAGTACTTC
-	TRBD1	TRBV6-2/TRBV6-3	TRBJ2-7	CASNTRTGTYEQYF	TGTGCCAGCAACACCCGGACAGGGACCTACGAGCAGTACTTC
-	-	TRBV10-3	TRBJ2-3	CAISVGADTDTQYF	TGTGCCATCAGTGTGGGAGCGGACACAGATACGCAGTATTTT
-	TRBD2	TRBV10-3	TRBJ2-5	CAISGRGGQTPETQYF	TGTGCCATCAGTGGACGGGGGGGGCAAACCCCGGAGACCCAGTACTTC
-	-	TRBV29-1	TRBJ2-5	CSVVQGRSYNEQYF	TGCAGCGTGGTACAAGGGAGATCCTACAATGAGCAGTACTTC
-	-	TRBV2	TRBJ2-7	CASGEQYF	TGTGCCAGTGGAGAGCAGTACTTC
-	-	TRBV7-2	TRBJ1-6	CASNFGDSPLHF	TGTGCCAGCAATTTCGGGGATTCACCCCTCCACTTT
-	TRBD1	TRBV29-1	TRBJ2-3	CSVAPGGDTQYF	TGCAGCGTTGCTCCAGGGGGAGATACGCAGTATTTT
-	TRBD2	TRBV20-1	TRBJ2-1	CSASLAVGYNEQFF	TGCAGTGCGTCACTAGCGGTGGGGTACAATGAGCAGTTCTTC
-	-	TRBV7-2	TRBJ2-7	CASSTRGGYEQYF	TGTGCCAGCAGTACCAGGGGGGGCTACGAGCAGTACTTC
few	-	TRBV24-1	TRBJ2-1	CATSDFGPNEQFF	TGTGCCACCAGTGATTTTGGGCCAAATGAGCAGTTCTTC
-	-	TRBV27	TRBJ1-2	CASSQLAGRNYGYTF	TGTGCCAGCAGTCAACTCGCGGGGAGAAACTATGGCTACACCTTC
once	-	TRBV24-1	TRBJ1-2	CATRDRTQLHYGYTF	TGTGCCACTAGAGACAGGACACAACTTCACTATGGCTACACCTTC
-	TRBD1	TRBV20-1	TRBJ2-7	CSARDRDRYVYEQYF	TGCAGTGCTAGAGATCGGGACAGGTACGTCTACGAGCAGTACTTC
-	-	TRBV29-1	TRBJ2-1	CSVAGLSSYNEQFF	TGCAGCGTTGCCGGGTTGAGCTCCTACAATGAGCAGTTCTTC
once	-	TRBV9	TRBJ2-3	CASSVASRGTDTQYF	TGTGCCAGCAGCGTAGCCTCTCGAGGCACAGATACGCAGTATTTT
many	TRBD1	TRBV29-1	TRBJ2-5	CSSSGGQGWETQYF	TGCAGCTCCAGTGGCGGACAGGGATGGGAGACCCAGTACTTC
-	-	TRBV6-5	TRBJ2-7	CASSYSSGGSTYEQYF	TGTGCCAGCAGTTACTCGAGTGGGGGTAGCACCTACGAGCAGTACTTC
-	-	TRBV20-1	TRBJ2-1	CSAKSPGTYAEQFF	TGCAGTGCCAAATCTCCGGGAACCTACGCAGAGCAGTTCTTC
few	-	TRBV29-1	TRBJ2-7	CSVGVGEGYEQYF	TGCAGCGTTGGGGTTGGGGAAGGTTACGAGCAGTACTTC
-	TRBD1	TRBV2	TRBJ2-7	CASSTGTGKNYEQYF	TGTGCCAGCAGCACCGGGACAGGGAAGAACTACGAGCAGTACTTC
-	-	TRBV5-1	TRBJ2-1	CASKSEGSPYNEQFF	TGCGCCAGCAAGTCTGAGGGGTCCCCCTACAATGAGCAGTTCTTC
-	-	TRBV9	TRBJ2-3	CASSVGGGAADTRYF	-